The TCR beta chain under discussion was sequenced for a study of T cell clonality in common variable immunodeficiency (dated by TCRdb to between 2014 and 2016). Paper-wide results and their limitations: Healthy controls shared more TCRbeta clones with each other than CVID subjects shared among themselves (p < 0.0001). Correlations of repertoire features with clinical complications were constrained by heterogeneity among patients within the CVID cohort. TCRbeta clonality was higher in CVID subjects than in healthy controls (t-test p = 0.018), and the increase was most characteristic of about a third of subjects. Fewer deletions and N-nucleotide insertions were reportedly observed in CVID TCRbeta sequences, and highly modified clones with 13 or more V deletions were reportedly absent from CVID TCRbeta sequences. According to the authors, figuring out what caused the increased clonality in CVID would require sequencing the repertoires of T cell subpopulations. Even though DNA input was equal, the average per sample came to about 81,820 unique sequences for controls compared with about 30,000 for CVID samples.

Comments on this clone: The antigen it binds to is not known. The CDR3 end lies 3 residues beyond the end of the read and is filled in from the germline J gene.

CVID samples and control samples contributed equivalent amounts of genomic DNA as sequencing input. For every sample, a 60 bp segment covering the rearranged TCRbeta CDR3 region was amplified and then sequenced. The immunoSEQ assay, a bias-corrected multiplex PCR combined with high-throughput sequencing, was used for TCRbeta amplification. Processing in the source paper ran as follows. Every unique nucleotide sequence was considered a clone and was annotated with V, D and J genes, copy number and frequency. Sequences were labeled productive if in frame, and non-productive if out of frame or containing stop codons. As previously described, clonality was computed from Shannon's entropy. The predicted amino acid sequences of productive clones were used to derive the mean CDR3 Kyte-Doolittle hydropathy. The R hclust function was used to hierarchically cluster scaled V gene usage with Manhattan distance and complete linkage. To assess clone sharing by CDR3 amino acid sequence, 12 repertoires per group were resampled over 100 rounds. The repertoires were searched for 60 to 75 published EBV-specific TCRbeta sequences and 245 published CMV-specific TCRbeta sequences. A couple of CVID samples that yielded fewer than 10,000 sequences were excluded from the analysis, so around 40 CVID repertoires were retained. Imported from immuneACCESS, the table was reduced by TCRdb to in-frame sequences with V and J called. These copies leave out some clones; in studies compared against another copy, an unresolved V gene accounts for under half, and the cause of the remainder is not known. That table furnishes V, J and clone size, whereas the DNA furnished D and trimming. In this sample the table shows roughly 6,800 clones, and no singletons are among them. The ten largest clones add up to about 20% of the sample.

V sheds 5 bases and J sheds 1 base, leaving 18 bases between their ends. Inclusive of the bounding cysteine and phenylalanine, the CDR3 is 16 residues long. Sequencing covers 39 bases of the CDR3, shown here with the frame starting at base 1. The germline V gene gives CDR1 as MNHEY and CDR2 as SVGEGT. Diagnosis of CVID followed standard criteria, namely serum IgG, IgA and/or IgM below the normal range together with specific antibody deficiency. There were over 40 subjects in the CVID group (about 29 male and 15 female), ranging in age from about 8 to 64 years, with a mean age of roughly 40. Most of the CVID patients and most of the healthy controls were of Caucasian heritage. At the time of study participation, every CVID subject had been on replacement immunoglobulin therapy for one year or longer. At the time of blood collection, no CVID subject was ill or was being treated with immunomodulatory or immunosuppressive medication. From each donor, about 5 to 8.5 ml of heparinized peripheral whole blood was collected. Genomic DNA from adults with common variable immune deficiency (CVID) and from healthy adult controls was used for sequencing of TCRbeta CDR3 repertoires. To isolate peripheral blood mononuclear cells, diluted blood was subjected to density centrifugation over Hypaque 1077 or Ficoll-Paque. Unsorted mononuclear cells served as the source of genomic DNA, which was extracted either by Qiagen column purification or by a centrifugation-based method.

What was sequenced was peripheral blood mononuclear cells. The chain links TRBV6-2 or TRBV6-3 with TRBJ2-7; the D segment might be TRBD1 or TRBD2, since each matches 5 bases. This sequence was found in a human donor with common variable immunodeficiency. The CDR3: CASSRPPRGLSYEQYF. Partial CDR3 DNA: TGTGCCAGCAGTCGGCCCCCGAGGGGATTATCCTACGAG.